This T cell receptor (beta chain) was sequenced in a study of blood T cell repertoires in COVID-19. Study overall: Samples came from the United States, Italy and Spain, spanning acute and convalescent COVID-19.

CDR3 length equals 13 residues. V gave up 7 bases and J gave up 4 bases; unmatched junction bases: 6. CDR1 and CDR2 (germline): SNHLY, FYNNEI. The protocol was immunoSEQ multiplex PCR, while the TCRdb copy is restricted to in-frame clones and leaves out a portion. The profile shows 60,000 to 80,000 clones, roughly 83% of them singletons. The chain carries TRBV2 and TRBJ1-1; 7 bases are shared with TRBD1. Sequenced input: peripheral blood. The sequence was collected from a man over 45 with active COVID-19. The CDR3 DNA sequence: TGTGCCAGCAATGTGGCAGGGGGCACTGAAGCTTTCTTT. Translation gives CASNVAGGTEAFF.